These 30 T cell receptor beta chains came from one sample sequenced in a study of cytomegalovirus exposure and HLA in healthy donors listed by TCRdb under 2017. The library came from the immunoSEQ multiplex PCR assay. The multiplex PCR relied on a mix of 60 forward primers for TCR Vbeta segments and 13 reverse primers for TCR Jbeta segments. Entries here come from immuneACCESS through TCRdb and include only in-frame sequences with V and J called. Some clones fail to appear in such tables; in the studies checked, an unresolved V gene covers under half of the shortfall, and the cause of the remainder is unknown. The sample records 110,000 to 150,000 clones, 70% to 75% of which are singletons. The ten most abundant clones make up 1.6% of the sample. Source material: PBMCs. The receptors derive from a woman in her 30s in good health and CMV-seronegative.

J is TRBJ2-3 and V is TRBV2; 7 bases align to TRBD1. Trimming took 8 bases from V and 4 from J; bases not matched to a gene: 6. The CDR3 is 13 residues long. CDR1 SNHLY and CDR2 FYNNEI come from the germline V gene. CDR3 region: CASVTGSADTQYF. The CDR3 DNA reads as TGTGCCAGCGTGACAGGGTCAGCAGATACGCAGTATTTT.

This chain links TRBV13 with TRBJ2-1; the match to TRBD2 covers 10 bases. The germline V gene encodes CDR1 PRHDT and CDR2 FYEKMQ (reference sequence). This CDR3 has 13 amino acids. The junction had 4 bases not matched to a gene; V was cut back by 2 bases and J by 12 bases. The CDR3 loop reads CASSLSGGAGQFF. The CDR3 region has the DNA TGTGCCAGCAGCTTAAGCGGGGGGGCCGGGCAGTTCTTC.

V and J are TRBV23-1 and TRBJ2-3, with TRBD1 matching over 9 bases. TRBV23-1 is an ORF, with its function uncertain. The ends lost 0 bases at V and 3 bases at J; junction bases unmatched: 28. The CDR3 length is 24 residues. This chain's CDR3 is CASSQSPWTGEITDYGVVTDTQYF. CDR3 bases: TGCGCCAGCAGTCAATCGCCTTGGACAGGGGAGATCACAGATTATGGTGTTGTTACAGATACGCAGTATTTT.

This clone was observed a few times. The chain carries TRBV6-5 and TRBJ2-7; D not resolved. Germline loops: CDR1 MNHEY, CDR2 SVGAGI. The CDR3 loop spans 12 amino acids. The V gene lost 5 bases and the J gene lost 3 bases, with 8 bases spanning the gap. The CDR3, as DNA: TGTGCCAGCAGTGAGCACAGCTACGAGCAGTACTTC. Encoded protein: CASSEHSYEQYF.

V usage is TRBV6-6 and J usage is TRBJ2-3; D not certain. The V gene's germline CDR1 is MNHNY and CDR2 SVGAGI (reference sequence). CDR3 length equals 13 residues. The V gene lost 4 bases and the J gene lost 1 base, with 6 bases spanning the gap. The CDR3 sequence is CASSSPGTDTQYF. The CDR3 region has the DNA TGTGCCAGCAGTTCCCCAGGCACAGATACGCAGTATTTT.

V and J are TRBV6-1 and TRBJ2-7; D is unresolved. The V end was cut by 9 bases, the J end by 4 bases, with 22 bases between. This CDR3 is built from 15 residues. Germline V gene sequence: CDR1 MNHNS, CDR2 SASEGT. The CDR3: CASIYKQKAAYEQYF. The DNA of the CDR3 is TGTGCCAGTATTTACAAGCAGAAGGCGGCATACGAGCAGTACTTC.

The chain carries TRBV2 and TRBJ1-2, with 7 bases fitting TRBD1. J lost 0 bases, V lost 2 bases, and 0 bases had no gene match. The CDR3 consists of 14 residues. CDR1 and CDR2 from the germline V gene are SNHLY and FYNNEI. The DNA of the CDR3 is TGTGCCAGCAGTGAACAGGGGGCTAACTATGGCTACACCTTC. The encoded protein is CASSEQGANYGYTF.

The rearrangement links TRBV5-6 to TRBJ1-5; 8 bases line up with TRBD1. In germline, CDR1 is SGHDT, CDR2 YYEEEE. V shed 0 bases, J shed 2 bases, and the junction held 4 bases outside the gene matches. The CDR3 runs 16 residues. CDR3 DNA sequence: TGTGCCAGCAGCTTGGCCCTGGGACAGGGCAATCAGCCCCAGCATTTT. It is translated as CASSLALGQGNQPQHF.

This clone was seen just once. The genes are TRBV6-5 and TRBJ1-2, with D hard to call. Germline V lookup: CDR1 MNHEY, CDR2 SVGAGI. The V end was cut by 3 bases, the J end by 1 base, with 9 bases between. CDR3 length equals 14 residues. CDR3 DNA: TGTGCCAGCAGTTATAGATCCGATAACTATGGCTACACCTTC. This encodes CASSYRSDNYGYTF.

This rearrangement joins TRBV7-9 to TRBJ2-5; D gene unclear. CDR1 SEHNR and CDR2 FQNEAQ come from the germline V gene (reference sequence). V was trimmed by 8 bases and J by 5 bases, leaving 15 bases between them. There are 13 residues in the CDR3. The CDR3 sequence is CASRSLAGETQYF. CDR3 nucleotides: TGTGCCAGCCGGTCGTTGGCCGGGGAGACCCAGTACTTC.

The V gene is TRBV7-9, the J gene TRBJ2-7, with a possible D match to TRBD1 (6 bases). Trimming removed 4 bases at V and 7 bases at J, with 14 bases between. There are 13 residues in the CDR3. Looked up from germline, CDR1 is SEHNR and CDR2 is FQNEAQ (reference sequence). CDR3 protein: CASSSSNRDEQYV. The CDR3 bases are TGTGCCAGCAGCTCAAGCAACAGGGATGAGCAGTACGTC.

This chain joins TRBV28 and TRBJ1-2; TRBD1 aligns across 8 bases. Germline V gene data show CDR1 as MDHEN and CDR2 as SYDVKM. This CDR3 has 14 residues. V lost 1 base and J lost 6; bases outside the gene matches: 4. As DNA, the CDR3 is TGTGCCAGCAGTTTATTAGGACAGGGTAATGGCTACACCTTC. Translation: CASSLLGQGNGYTF.

J is TRBJ1-1 and V is TRBV5-1; 9 bases align to TRBD1. This CDR3 has 14 amino acids. Germline V gives CDR1 SGHRS, CDR2 YFSETQ. Trimming removed 4 bases from V and 3 bases from J; junction bases left unmatched: 4. The DNA of the CDR3 is TGCGCCAGCAGCCCGGGACAGGGAGACACTGAAGCTTTCTTT. The encoded protein is CASSPGQGDTEAFF. Full variable domain (remainder filled in from reference TRBV5-1 and TRBJ1-1): KAGVTQTPRYLIKTRGQQVTLSCSPISGHRSVSWYQQTPGQGLQFLFEYFSETQRNKGNFPGRFSGRQFSNSRSEMNVSTLELGDSALYLCASSPGQGDTEAFFGQGTRLTVV.

The chain joins TRBV6-1 to TRBJ2-5; the D gene is possibly TRBD2 (6 bases). The CDR3 runs to 14 residues. V shed 2 bases and J shed 7 bases, with 14 bases lying between them. The germline V gene has CDR1 MNHNS and CDR2 SASEGT. The DNA for the CDR3 is TGTGCCAGCAGTGAAAACGGAGGGGTAGGGACCCAGTACTTC. Amino acids: CASSENGGVGTQYF.

This clone has just a few counts. The chain combines TRBV28 with TRBJ2-7; perhaps TRBD2 as D (5 bases). The CDR3 sequence is 14 residues long. The V end lost 1 base, the J end lost 4 bases, and 11 bases lay between the germline ends. Germline V CDR1 and CDR2: MDHEN, SYDVKM. The CDR3 loop reads CASSLYSGLYEQYF. The CDR3 nucleotides read TGTGCCAGCAGTTTATACAGCGGCCTGTACGAGCAGTACTTC.

The CDR3 bases are TGCGCCAGCAGCTCCCAGGGCCCGGGTGAAAAACTGTTTTTT. Protein: CASSSQGPGEKLFF. The chain carries TRBV5-1 and TRBJ1-4, with a possible D match to TRBD1 (5 bases). Trimming stripped 3 bases from V and 7 bases from J, with 13 bases between. The CDR3 extends over 14 amino acids. The germline V gene encodes CDR1 SGHRS and CDR2 YFSETQ.

The CDR3 coding sequence is TGCGCCAGCAGCTTGATGACAGGAGGCTATGGCTACACCTTC. It yields the protein CASSLMTGGYGYTF. This rearrangement joins TRBV5-1 to TRBJ1-2, with D perhaps TRBD1 (6 bases). With 1 base removed from V and 4 bases from J, the gap between germline ends came to 11 bases. From germline, CDR1 is SGHRS and CDR2 YFSETQ. The CDR3 is 14 amino acids.

The CDR3 DNA follows: TGTGCCAGCAGCGTAGACGGGGAGCAGCCCCAGCATTTT. This translates into CASSVDGEQPQHF. The chain recombines TRBV9 with TRBJ1-5; D unclear. CDR1 SGDLS and CDR2 YYNGEE come from the germline V gene. V was pared by 0 bases and J by 7 bases, with 8 bases between. CDR3 length: 13 amino acids.

This clone was seen only a few times. V is TRBV7-8 and J is TRBJ1-2, with 7 bases lining up with TRBD1. V lost 5 bases and J lost 10; bases outside the gene matches: 7. The germline CDR1 and CDR2 sequences are SGHVS and FQNEAQ. The CDR3 has 12 residues. CDR3 bases: TGTGCCAGCAGCGTAAGACAGGGTGCCTACACCTTC. Its protein is CASSVRQGAYTF.

The rearrangement joins TRBV5-1 to TRBJ2-1; 9 bases line up with TRBD1. Trimming cost V 6 bases and J 0 bases; bases outside gene matches: 7. The CDR3 is 16 residues long. Germline V CDR1 and CDR2: SGHRS, YFSETQ. The CDR3 protein is CASIGATGGSYNEQFF. DNA of the CDR3: TGCGCCAGCATCGGTGCGACAGGGGGCTCCTACAATGAGCAGTTCTTC.

The genes are TRBV7-8 and TRBJ2-5; 10 bases match TRBD1. J was trimmed by 4 bases and V by 2 bases; bases with no gene match: 4. The CDR3 totals 15 residues. CDR1 is SGHVS, CDR2 FQNEAQ, per germline. In nucleotides, the CDR3 is TGTGCCAGCAGCTTAATGACAGGGGGCTTAGAGACCCAGTACTTC. The encoded protein is CASSLMTGGLETQYF.

The rearrangement links TRBV6-6 to TRBJ1-5, with D tentatively TRBD1 (5 bases). Germline V CDR1 and CDR2: MNHNY, SVGAGI (reference sequence). The CDR3 spans 14 residues. V was shortened by 5 bases and J by 6 bases, with 14 bases between the two germline ends. In DNA form, the CDR3 reads TGTGCCAGCAGTCCCCAAACGACAGCTCAGCCCCAGCATTTT. Protein product: CASSPQTTAQPQHF.

The rearrangement joins TRBV7-9 to TRBJ1-2; 9 nucleotides line up with TRBD1. Per the germline V gene, CDR1 is SEHNR and CDR2 is FQNEAQ (reference sequence). This CDR3 region has 16 residues. The V segment lost 1 base and the J segment 2 bases; nucleotides outside the gene matches: 5. The chain's CDR3 is CASSLGIGTGNYGYTF. The CDR3 DNA reads as TGTGCCAGCAGCTTAGGCATCGGGACAGGGAACTATGGCTACACCTTC.

The table lists this clone with a few counts. V gene TRBV19 combines with J gene TRBJ1-2, with 9 nucleotides matching TRBD1. The V gene's germline CDR1 is LNHDA and CDR2 SQIVND (reference sequence). This CDR3 is 16 amino acids long. V was clipped by 2 bases and J by 6 bases; unmatched bases: 10. The CDR3 reads CASSIRDREFLDGYTF. CDR3 bases: TGTGCCAGTAGTATACGGGACAGGGAATTTCTGGATGGCTACACCTTC.

The CDR3 spells CASSDSLTVISSYNEQFF. The CDR3 bases are TGTGCCAGCAGCGACAGCCTTACGGTGATTAGCTCCTACAATGAGCAGTTCTTC. The chain carries TRBV7-8 and TRBJ2-1, with D possibly being TRBD1 (5 bases). The germline V gene has CDR1 SGHVS and CDR2 FQNEAQ. V shed 5 bases and J shed 0 bases, with 20 bases lying between them. This CDR3 has 18 residues.

The V call is TRBV18, the J call TRBJ2-7; 7 bases align to TRBD1. The CDR3 has 15 residues. V dropped 4 bases and J dropped 3; count of bases not matched to a gene: 9. Germline CDR1 and CDR2: KGHSH and LQKENI. CDR3 sequence reads: CASSQGTVGVYEQYV. In DNA, the CDR3 is TGTGCCAGCTCACAAGGGACAGTGGGGGTCTACGAGCAGTACGTC.

The rearrangement uses TRBV5-4 and TRBJ1-4, with 10 bases that match TRBD1. With V trimmed by 4 bases and J by 8 bases, 5 bases remained unmatched. Germline assignment: CDR1 SGHNT and CDR2 YYREEE (reference sequence). CDR3 length: 14 residues. The chain's CDR3 is CASSPGTGAEKLFF. The DNA for the CDR3 is TGTGCCAGCAGCCCCGGGACAGGGGCAGAAAAACTGTTTTTT.

V and J are TRBV5-1 and TRBJ1-2; tentatively, D is TRBD1 (6 bases). Looked up from germline, CDR1 is SGHRS and CDR2 is YFSETQ. V shed 0 bases and J shed 4 bases, with 10 bases lying between them. This CDR3 spans 14 amino acids. CDR3 region: CASSLGQALYGYTF. DNA of the CDR3: TGCGCCAGCAGCTTGGGACAGGCACTCTATGGCTACACCTTC.

This clone was observed a handful of times. This chain joins TRBV6-6 and TRBJ2-3, with D possibly being TRBD1 (6 bases). Trimming stripped 6 bases from V and 6 bases from J, with 16 bases between. The germline gives CDR1 MNHNY, CDR2 SVGAGI (reference sequence). The CDR3 length is 14 residues. CDR3 DNA: TGTGCCAGCAGCGCTGCCGGGACAAGCGATACGCAGTATTTT. Translated, it gives CASSAAGTSDTQYF.

The rearrangement links TRBV27 to TRBJ1-1; the D gene is possibly TRBD1 (6 bases). This CDR3 has 14 residues. V gave up 6 bases and J gave up 1 base, with 12 bases separating them. Germline V gene lookup returns CDR1 MNHEY and CDR2 SMNVEV (reference sequence). DNA of the CDR3: TGTGCCAGCAGATCATACAGGGCGAACACTGAAGCTTTCTTT. Its protein is CASRSYRANTEAFF.